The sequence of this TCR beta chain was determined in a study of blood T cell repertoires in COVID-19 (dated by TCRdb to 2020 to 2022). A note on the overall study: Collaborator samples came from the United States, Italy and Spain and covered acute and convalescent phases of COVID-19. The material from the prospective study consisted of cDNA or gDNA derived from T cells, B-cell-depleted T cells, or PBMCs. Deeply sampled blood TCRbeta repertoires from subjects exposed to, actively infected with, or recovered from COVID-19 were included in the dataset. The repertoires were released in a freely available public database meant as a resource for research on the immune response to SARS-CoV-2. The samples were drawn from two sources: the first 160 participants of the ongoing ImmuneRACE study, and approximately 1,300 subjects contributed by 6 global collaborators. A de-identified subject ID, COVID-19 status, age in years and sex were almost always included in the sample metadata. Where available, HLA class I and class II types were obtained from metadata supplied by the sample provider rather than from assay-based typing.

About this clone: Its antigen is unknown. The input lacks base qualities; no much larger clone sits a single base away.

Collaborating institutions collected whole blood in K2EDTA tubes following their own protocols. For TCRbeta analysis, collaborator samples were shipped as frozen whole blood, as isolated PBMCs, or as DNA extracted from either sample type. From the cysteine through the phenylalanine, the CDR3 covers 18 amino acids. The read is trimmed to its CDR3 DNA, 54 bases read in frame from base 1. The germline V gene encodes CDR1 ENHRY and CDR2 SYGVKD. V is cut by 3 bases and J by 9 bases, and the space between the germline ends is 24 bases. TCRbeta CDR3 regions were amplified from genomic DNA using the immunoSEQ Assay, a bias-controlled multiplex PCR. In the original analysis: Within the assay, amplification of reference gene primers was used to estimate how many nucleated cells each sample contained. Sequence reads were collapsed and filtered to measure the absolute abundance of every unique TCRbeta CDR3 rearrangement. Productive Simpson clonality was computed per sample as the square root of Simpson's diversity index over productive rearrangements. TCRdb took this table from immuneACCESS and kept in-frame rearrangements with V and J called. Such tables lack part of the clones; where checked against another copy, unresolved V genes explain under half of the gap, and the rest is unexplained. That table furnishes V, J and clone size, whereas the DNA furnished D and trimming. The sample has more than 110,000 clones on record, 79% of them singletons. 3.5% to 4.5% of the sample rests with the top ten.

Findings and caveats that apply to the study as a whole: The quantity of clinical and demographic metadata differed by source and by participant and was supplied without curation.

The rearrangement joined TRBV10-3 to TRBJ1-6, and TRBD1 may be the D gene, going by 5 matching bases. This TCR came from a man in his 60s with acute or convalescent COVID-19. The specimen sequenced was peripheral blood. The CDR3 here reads CAISDYGSGIGRISPLHF. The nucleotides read TGTGCCATCAGTGACTACGGTTCAGGGATCGGACGAATTTCACCCCTCCACTTT.